This TCR beta chain is drawn from a study of T cell repertoires and HLA-DP antigens. Looking at the study overall: Donor ages ranged from 18-to-29 to 60-to-69; a couple of men, one woman.

Untouched CD4+ T cells were bead-isolated at around 98% purity. Concerning this clone itself: Its antigen is as yet unknown.

Notes on the study in general: Against one allele, clones undetected before culture averaged approximately 35%; against the other, roughly 51%.

Primers targeted 54 TRBV and 13 TRBJ segments. Generated by immunoSEQ multiplex PCR, the TCRdb table keeps only in-frame clones and is missing some. The repertoire holds approximately 100,000 clones, approximately 86% seen once, with 1.7% in the top ten. V was pared by 6 bases and J by 5 bases, with 17 bases of the junction left unmatched. The CDR3 runs to 18 residues. Germline V gene lookup returns CDR1 WSHSY and CDR2 SAAADI. This receptor was identified in a man between 50 and 59 years old in good health and CMV-seronegative. The V gene is TRBV10-2, the J gene TRBJ2-1, with TRBD2 matching over 9 bases. Sequenced: CD4+ T cells from PBMCs. This chain's CDR3 is CASRDLAGKSREHNEQFF. The CDR3, as DNA: TGCGCCAGCAGAGATCTAGCGGGAAAGTCCCGGGAACACAATGAGCAGTTCTTC.